The present entry profiles one T cell receptor beta chain with its context. Germline values: CDR1 MDHEN, CDR2 SYDVKM. The CDR3 sequence is 15 residues long. This specimen comes from a study of blood T cell repertoires in COVID-19. Looking at the study overall: Whether acute or convalescent, the COVID-19 samples came from the United States, Italy and Spain. Sample material is recorded as cDNA or gDNA derived from T cells, B-cell-depleted T cells, or PBMCs.

In the study's own analysis: The authors estimated nucleated cell counts from reference gene primer amplification. Sequencing used immunoSEQ multiplex PCR; TCRdb keeps in-frame clones, though not all of them. V and J calls and clone size are as listed in that table; D and trimming were resolved from the DNA. In the table there are about 14,000 clones, more than 65% of which are singletons. This TCR was recovered from a human donor in a cohort sampled during active COVID-19. The V gene is TRBV28, the J gene TRBJ2-1; D may be TRBD2 (6 bases). Source material: peripheral blood. The CDR3 loop reads CGPAIRGRLYNEQFF. DNA for the CDR3: TGTGGTCCAGCAATCAGAGGGAGGCTTTACAATGAGCAGTTCTTC.